A selection of T cell receptor beta chains follows, all from one sample in a study of blood T cell repertoires in COVID-19. Profiling relied on immunoSEQ multiplex PCR, and the TCRdb table lists in-frame clones only, not all of them. The sample yields about 230,000 clones, 70% to 90% seen once. Sequenced input: PBMCs or T cells enriched from blood (not recorded which). The receptors shown here come from a man aged 18 to 29 who had recovered from COVID-19. CDR3s include the opening cysteine and the closing phenylalanine or tryptophan. The order of the fields is J gene, D gene, clone size, V gene, CDR3 protein, CDR3 DNA. A D gene is named only where the DNA matches it firmly. Size is omitted from some rows. Given values are once, few, many or a class for expanded clones.

>TRBJ2-7|NA|NA|TRBV20-1
CSASNSNYEQYF
TGCAGTGCTAGTAACAGTAACTACGAGCAGTACTTC
>TRBJ1-5|TRBD1|NA|TRBV6-5
CASRVGQGLEPQHF
TGTGCCAGCAGGGTAGGACAGGGGTTGGAGCCCCAGCATTTT
>TRBJ2-7|TRBD2|NA|TRBV5-6
CASSFFGGGRTYEQYF
TGTGCCAGCAGCTTCTTCGGAGGCGGGAGAACCTACGAGCAGTACTTC
>TRBJ2-5|TRBD2|NA|TRBV19
CASGSGGAGQETQYF
TGTGCCAGTGGAAGCGGGGGGGCCGGGCAAGAGACCCAGTACTTC
>TRBJ2-5|TRBD2|NA|TRBV7-9
CASSLYLAGAKETQYF
TGTGCCAGCAGCTTATATCTAGCGGGAGCTAAGGAGACCCAGTACTTC
>TRBJ1-3|NA|NA|TRBV7-9
CASSLWGQGYGNTIYF
TGTGCCAGCAGCTTATGGGGGCAGGGATATGGAAACACCATATATTTT
>TRBJ2-4|NA|NA|TRBV16
CASSQFGGLAKNIQYF
TGTGCCAGCAGCCAATTTGGCGGGTTAGCCAAAAACATTCAGTACTTC
>TRBJ2-1|TRBD2|NA|TRBV3-1/TRBV3-2
CASSQGSSGFSYNEQFF
TGTGCCAGCAGCCAAGGATCTAGCGGCTTCTCCTACAATGAGCAGTTCTTC
>TRBJ2-7|NA|NA|TRBV19
CASSPPTASYEQYF
TGTGCCAGTAGTCCGCCGACAGCATCCTACGAGCAGTACTTC
>TRBJ1-6|TRBD1|NA|TRBV5-6
CASRSDWGQGNSPLHF
TGTGCCAGCAGATCGGACTGGGGACAGGGAAATTCACCCCTCCACTTT
>TRBJ2-1|TRBD2|NA|TRBV12-3/TRBV12-4
CASRAGGNNEQFF
TGTGCCAGCCGGGCGGGAGGAAACAATGAGCAGTTCTTC
>TRBJ1-2|NA|few|TRBV20-1
CSARGGYGYTF
TGCAGTGCTCGGGGGGGCTATGGCTACACCTTC
>TRBJ1-4|TRBD1|NA|TRBV9
CASSADSGTGTGGEKLFF
TGTGCCAGCAGCGCGGATTCGGGAACCGGGACAGGGGGTGAAAAACTGTTTTTT
>TRBJ1-6|NA|NA|TRBV6-5
CASSYSSDSPLHF
TGTGCCAGCAGTTACTCGTCGGATTCACCCCTCCACTTT